This TCR beta chain was captured in a study of spatial heterogeneity in lung cancer. This sample's time point: sample taken at primary tumor resection. Whole RNA came from tumor, nontumor lung or frozen PBMC and was sequenced without being sorted. Study observations and caveats: Counts of expanded alpha and beta TCRs within tumors tracked the tumor nonsynonymous mutation count.

In this sample, this clonotype turned up a few times. Antigen specificity is unknown. Trimming took off 0 bases at V and 3 bases at J, with 9 bases between the two ends. This CDR3 is 16 amino acids long. Germline V gives CDR1 LGHDT, CDR2 YNNKEL (reference sequence). TCR cDNA molecules each carried a unique molecular identifier. TCRdb processed the 5' RACE reads anew with MiXCR; each CDR3 protein has one entry. The profile shows several thousand distinct CDR3 sequences, 10% of them singletons. The sample consisted of lung tumor tissue, taken at surgery. The genes are TRBV3-1 and TRBJ1-6; TRBD1 might be the D (6 bases). The source is a female donor with early-stage non-small cell lung cancer. The CDR3 bases are TGTGCCAGCAGCCAAGAGTCAGGGGTCTATAATTCACCCCTCCACTTT. Amino acids: CASSQESGVYNSPLHF. The full variable domain, completed using reference TRBV3-1 and TRBJ1-6, is DTAVSQTPKYLVTQMGNDKSIKCEQNLGHDTMYWYKQDSKKFLKIMFSYNNKELIINETVPNRFSPKSPDKAHLNLHINSLELGDSAVYFCASSQESGVYNSPLHFGNGTRLTVT.